The count of the clone carrying this T cell receptor beta chain is one. The antigen remains unidentified. Germline lookup yields CDR1 MDHEN and CDR2 SYDVKM. V lost 6 bases to trimming and J lost 4 bases, with 15 bases between them. The CDR3 extends over 14 amino acids. The data are from a study of shared clonotypes between healthy human individuals. Points from the study as a whole: Specimens sampled were limited to blood, with tissue repertoires likely differing.

Adults of Caucasian background living in Nashville, Tennessee made up all donors. This table comes from immunoSEQ multiplex PCR, and its TCRdb copy is limited to in-frame clones, with some not included. In the table there are roughly 450,000 clones, 79% of which are singletons. The sequence was collected from a woman between 40 and 55 years old in good health. Some clones in this sample may be carry-over from other donors' samples. Input material: PBMCs. The rearrangement uses TRBV28 and TRBJ1-2, with D perhaps TRBD1 (6 bases). The CDR3 coding sequence is TGTGCCAGCAGCCTTTCGGCGGGGGCCTATGGCTACACCTTC. Translation gives CASSLSAGAYGYTF.